Following are 24 T cell receptor beta chains from one sample sequenced in a study of identical twins. TCRdb fed the 5' RACE reads into MiXCR, producing one record per CDR3 protein. Among approximately 1.8 million distinct CDR3 sequences listed, less than 35% were seen once. Sequencing was done on a sample of cord blood. These receptors originate from a newborn girl in good health.

This clonotype was found many times. The rearrangement uses TRBV20-1 and TRBJ2-1, with 7 positions matching TRBD2. Trimming took 1 base from V and 0 from J; bases not matched to a gene: 3. CDR3 size: 15 residues. Germline V gene sequence: CDR1 DFQATT, CDR2 SNEGSKA (reference sequence). CDR3 sequence (DNA): TGCAGTGCTAGAGGGGGCGGGAGCTCCTACAATGAGCAGTTCTTC. Its protein is CSARGGGSSYNEQFF.

Written as DNA, the CDR3 is TGTGCCATCAGTGAGTCGGGGACAGCCTACGAGCAGTACTTC. Protein product: CAISESGTAYEQYF. This chain connects TRBV10-3 to TRBJ2-7; 7 bases line up with TRBD1. There are 14 residues in the CDR3. V dropped 0 bases and J dropped 2; count of bases not matched to a gene: 1. The germline V gene encodes CDR1 ENHRY and CDR2 SYGVKD.

V is TRBV7-8 and J is TRBJ2-7, with a tentative D call TRBD2 (6 bases). Germline V gene sequence: CDR1 SGHVS, CDR2 FQNEAQ. Trimming pared 1 base from V and 4 bases from J, leaving 14 bases between. This CDR3 is built from 15 residues. The CDR3 is CASSLVLAEGYEQYF. In DNA, the CDR3 is TGTGCCAGCAGCTTAGTTTTGGCGGAGGGATACGAGCAGTACTTC. Looking up the rest from reference TRBV7-8 and TRBJ2-7 gives the full variable domain: GAGVSQSPRYKVAKRGQDVALRCDPISGHVSLFWYQQALGQGPEFLTYFQNEAQLDKSGLPSDRFFAERPEGSVSTLKIQRTQQEDSAVYLCASSLVLAEGYEQYFGPGTRLTVT.

The chain recombines TRBV7-9 with TRBJ2-1; unclear D gene. V was pared by 0 bases and J by 4 bases, with 13 bases between. This CDR3 has 16 amino acids. Germline CDR1 is SEHNR and CDR2 is FQNEAQ (reference sequence). CDR3 DNA sequence: TGTGCCAGCAGCTTAGCGGAACTGTTCAGGTACAATGAGCAGTTCTTC. Its translation: CASSLAELFRYNEQFF. Complete variable domain (other parts from reference TRBV7-9 and TRBJ2-1): DTGVSQNPRHKITKRGQNVTFRCDPISEHNRLYWYRQTLGQGPEFLTYFQNEAQLEKSRLLSDRFSAERPKGSFSTLEIQRTEQGDSAMYLCASSLAELFRYNEQFFGPGTRLTVL.

This sequence joins TRBV5-1 and TRBJ2-5, with D perhaps matching TRBD1 (5 bases). Trimming stripped 6 bases from V and 0 bases from J, with 9 bases between. This CDR3 has 13 amino acids. The V gene's germline CDR1 is SGHRS and CDR2 YFSETQ. DNA for the CDR3: TGCGCCAGCAACAGGTTGTACCAAGAGACCCAGTACTTC. Translation: CASNRLYQETQYF. The full variable domain, rest sourced from reference TRBV5-1 and TRBJ2-5, is KAGVTQTPRYLIKTRGQQVTLSCSPISGHRSVSWYQQTPGQGLQFLFEYFSETQRNKGNFPGRFSGRQFSNSRSEMNVSTLELGDSALYLCASNRLYQETQYFGPGTRLLVL.

The chain carries TRBV28 and TRBJ1-5; 7 positions agree with TRBD1. Germline V lookup: CDR1 MDHEN, CDR2 SYDVKM. The CDR3 is made up of 17 amino acids. V shed 10 bases, J shed 3 bases, and the junction held 18 bases outside the gene matches. The CDR3 nucleotides read TGTGCCACCCGCTCCCGAAGACAGGGAAGTAACAATCAGCCCCAGCATTTT. The encoded protein is CATRSRRQGSNNQPQHF.

This clonotype appeared a few times. The J gene is TRBJ1-4, the V gene TRBV11-2; perhaps TRBD1 as D (6 bases). The CDR3 spans 14 residues. Germline CDR1 and CDR2: SGHAT and FQNNGV. V lost 6 bases to trimming and J lost 1 base, with 9 bases between them. The CDR3 coding sequence is TGTGCCAGCAGGGGGGGCATAACTAATGAAAAACTGTTTTTT. This codes for CASRGGITNEKLFF.

This clonotype was seen a single time. This chain links TRBV7-2 with TRBJ1-2, with D unclear. The length of the CDR3 is 13 residues. CDR1 is SGHTA and CDR2 is FQGNSA in the germline V gene. CDR3 region: CVGSLNRGYGYTF. The CDR3 bases are TGTGTCGGCAGCCTTAACCGGGGCTATGGCTACACCTTC. Together with reference TRBV7-2 and TRBJ1-2, the CDR3 gives the full variable domain: GAGVSQSPSNKVTEKGKDVELRCDPISGHTALYWYRQSLGQGLEFLIYFQGNSAPDKSGLPSDRFSAERTGGSVSTLTIQRTQQEDSAVYLCVGSLNRGYGYTFGSGTRLTVV.

Concerning this clonotype: Relative to the germline gene, one junction end is altered; a read error may explain this. The chain uses TRBV7-9 and TRBJ2-3; TRBD2 matches 7 bases. This CDR3 has 16 residues. The V gene's germline CDR1 is SEHNR and CDR2 FQNEAQ (reference sequence). The CDR3 nucleotides read TGTGCCTGCAGCCCTCGAACTAGCGCGACGAAAGATACGCAGTATTTT. It translates to CACSPRTSATKDTQYF.

This clonotype was observed a few times. The rearrangement uses TRBV6-5 and TRBJ1-1, with 7 bases lining up with TRBD1. The CDR3 totals 12 residues. The ends lost 8 bases at V and 7 bases at J; junction bases unmatched: 7. The V gene's germline CDR1 is MNHEY and CDR2 SVGAGI. In DNA form, the CDR3 reads TGTGCCAGCGGCGAAACAGGGGATGAAGCTTTCTTT. Translation gives CASGETGDEAFF.

The table lists this clonotype with many counts. The chain combines TRBV10-3 with TRBJ2-3; perhaps TRBD1 as D (6 bases). From germline, CDR1 is ENHRY and CDR2 SYGVKD. With 6 bases removed from V and 3 bases from J, the gap between germline ends came to 10 bases. The CDR3 is made up of 13 amino acids. The CDR3 nucleotides read TGTGCCATCAGACAGGGTGGGACAGATACGCAGTATTTT. This gives the protein CAIRQGGTDTQYF.

The V gene is TRBV29-1, the J gene TRBJ2-7; TRBD2 is a possible D gene (5 bases). The V gene lost 4 bases and the J gene lost 4 bases, with 14 bases spanning the gap. The CDR3 length is 13 residues. Germline V CDR1 and CDR2: SQVTM, ANQGSEA. The DNA of the CDR3 is TGCAGCGTTGTGTCCGGGAAAAGGTACGAGCAGTACTTC. Amino acids: CSVVSGKRYEQYF.

V usage is TRBV9 and J usage is TRBJ2-1; 7 bases fit TRBD2. The CDR3 sequence is 16 residues long. The V segment lost 0 bases and the J segment 4 bases; nucleotides outside the gene matches: 7. Germline CDR1 SGDLS, CDR2 YYNGEE. In DNA, the CDR3 is TGTGCCAGCAGCGTAGTTGGCGGGAGCGGTTACAATGAGCAGTTCTTC. Protein product: CASSVVGGSGYNEQFF. Full variable domain (outside the CDR3, taken from reference TRBV9 and TRBJ2-1): DSGVTQTPKHLITATGQRVTLRCSPRSGDLSVYWYQQSLDQGLQFLIQYYNGEERAKGNILERFSAQQFPDLHSELNLSSLELGDSALYFCASSVVGGSGYNEQFFGPGTRLTVL.

The J gene is TRBJ1-6, the V gene TRBV5-1; no clear D. V lost 4 bases, J lost 9 bases, and 14 bases lay in between. The CDR3 consists of 14 residues. CDR1 and CDR2 (germline): SGHRS, YFSETQ. The CDR3 nucleotides read TGCGCCAGCAGCCCCACCGAGGGAATTTCACCCCTCCACTTT. Protein: CASSPTEGISPLHF.

This clonotype has only a few counts. The rearrangement uses TRBV5-1 and TRBJ2-7; D is uncertain. Trimming removed 4 bases from V and 2 bases from J, with 10 bases in between. The germline V gene has CDR1 SGHRS and CDR2 YFSETQ. The CDR3 runs to 13 residues. CDR3 sequence: CASSPDKTYEQYF. The DNA for the CDR3 is TGCGCCAGCAGCCCGGATAAAACCTACGAGCAGTACTTC.

Written as DNA, the CDR3 is TGTGCCAGCAGCCTGGTAGCGGGAAGGAAGCAGTTCTTC. Residues: CASSLVAGRKQFF. V usage is TRBV3-1 and J usage is TRBJ2-1, with 8 bases that match TRBD2. CDR1 and CDR2 (germline): LGHDT, YNNKEL (reference sequence). This CDR3 has 13 amino acids. V gave up 4 bases and J gave up 11 bases; unmatched junction bases: 7.

The chain couples TRBV3-1 to TRBJ2-1, with TRBD2 matching over 10 bases. The CDR3 runs to 19 residues. The J segment lost 0 bases and the V segment lost 5 bases, leaving 13 bases of the junction unmatched. Germline V gene data show CDR1 as LGHDT and CDR2 as YNNKEL (reference sequence). The CDR3 region is CASSGILAGARGSYNEQFF. Here the CDR3 DNA reads TGTGCCAGCAGCGGAATCCTAGCGGGAGCCCGCGGCTCCTACAATGAGCAGTTCTTC.

The chain has TRBV20-1 and TRBJ1-1; 7 bases fit TRBD1. The CDR3 contains 15 residues. Germline V gene sequence: CDR1 DFQATT, CDR2 SNEGSKA (reference sequence). The J segment lost 1 base and the V segment lost 4 bases, leaving 9 bases of the junction unmatched. CDR3 bases: TGCAGTGCTAACCACCATAGGGGGCCGAACACTGAAGCTTTCTTT. Its protein product is CSANHHRGPNTEAFF.

Only a few counts were recorded for this clonotype. The V and J genes are TRBV11-2 and TRBJ1-4; D gene ambiguous. The CDR3 is 14 residues long. Germline assignment: CDR1 SGHAT and CDR2 FQNNGV. Trimming took off 1 base at V and 5 bases at J, with 8 bases between the two ends. In nucleotides, the CDR3 is TGTGCCAGCAGCTTAGGGCCAGTAAATGAAAAACTGTTTTTT. Encoded protein: CASSLGPVNEKLFF.

The chain couples TRBV7-2 to TRBJ1-2; D remains unclear. The CDR3 has 15 amino acids. CDR1 and CDR2 (germline): SGHTA, FQGNSA. The V end was cut by 2 bases, the J end by 0 bases, with 10 bases between. The CDR3 loop reads CASSLSDPSNYGYTF. For the CDR3, the DNA is TGTGCCAGCAGCTTATCAGACCCCTCTAACTATGGCTACACCTTC. The variable domain in full, completed from reference TRBV7-2 and TRBJ1-2, reads GAGVSQSPSNKVTEKGKDVELRCDPISGHTALYWYRQSLGQGLEFLIYFQGNSAPDKSGLPSDRFSAERTGGSVSTLTIQRTQQEDSAVYLCASSLSDPSNYGYTFGSGTRLTVV.

This clonotype came up a few times. The rearrangement links TRBV3-1 to TRBJ1-2; no firm D call. The V gene's germline CDR1 is LGHDT and CDR2 YNNKEL (reference sequence). V gave up 4 bases and J gave up 2 bases, with 11 bases separating them. CDR3 length: 14 residues. Here the CDR3 DNA reads TGTGCCAGCAGCCCGACTACAATAAACTATGGCTACACCTTC. Translated: CASSPTTINYGYTF.

This clonotype occurred a few times. V and J are TRBV2 and TRBJ2-1, with 7 bases aligning to TRBD2. CDR3 size: 15 residues. Germline lookup yields CDR1 SNHLY and CDR2 FYNNEI. Unmatched junction bases numbered 4, after V lost 2 bases and J lost 3 bases. The CDR3 coding sequence is TGTGCCAGCAGTGAATTAGGACTAGGCTACAATGAGCAGTTCTTC. It specifies CASSELGLGYNEQFF.

The chain is built from TRBV21-1 and TRBJ2-7. TRBV21-1 is a pseudogene locus. The CDR3 covers 10 residues. The CDR3 sequence is CKAESYEQYF. The CDR3 nucleotides read TGTAAGGCTGAATCCTACGAGCAGTACTTC.

This clonotype was seen at least ten times. The rearrangement uses TRBV10-3 and TRBJ2-7; D uncertain. The CDR3 loop spans 15 amino acids. Germline V gene data show CDR1 as ENHRY and CDR2 as SYGVKD. Trimming cost V 2 bases and J 1 base, with 12 bases left between them. The CDR3 reads CAISETRAVSYEQYF. The CDR3 DNA reads as TGTGCCATCAGTGAGACAAGGGCAGTTTCCTACGAGCAGTACTTC.